The 21 T cell receptor beta chains given below trace back to one sample, sequenced in a study of technical replicates of blood from a few donors. The method was immunoSEQ multiplex PCR; TCRdb's version includes in-frame clones alone and lacks a portion of them. The sample consists of about 56,000 clones, nearly 95% of them appearing once. The sample consisted of PBMCs. The receptors stem from a human donor in good health. Some clones in this sample may be carry-over from other donors' samples.

The chain couples TRBV2 to TRBJ2-7, with 10 nucleotides matching TRBD1. The ends lost 6 bases at V and 0 bases at J; junction bases unmatched: 5. This CDR3 has 15 residues. Germline-derived CDR1 and CDR2 are SNHLY and FYNNEI. The CDR3 DNA is TGTGCCAGCAGCGAGGGGGACAGGGGCTCCTACGAGCAGTACTTC. The encoded protein is CASSEGDRGSYEQYF. Variable domain in full (rest from reference TRBV2 and TRBJ2-7): EPEVTQTPSHQVTQMGQEVILRCVPISNHLYFYWYRQILGQKVEFLVSFYNNEISEKSEIFDDQFSVERPDGSNFTLKIRSTKLEDSAMYFCASSEGDRGSYEQYFGPGTRLTVT.

The rearrangement joins TRBV7-2 to TRBJ1-6, with no clear D. V was pared by 1 base and J by 7 bases, with 11 bases between. CDR3 length: 15 amino acids. CDR1 is SGHTA, CDR2 FQGNSA, per germline. Written as DNA, the CDR3 is TGTGCCAGCAGCTTAGGGCAGGCCAGAAATTCACCCCTCCACTTT. The encoded protein is CASSLGQARNSPLHF.

Here the CDR3 DNA reads TGTGCCTGGAACCAAGGTGGGGCAGGTTCACCCCTCCACTTT. Translating it yields CAWNQGGAGSPLHF. This rearrangement joins TRBV30 to TRBJ1-6; possible D gene TRBD1, 5 bases. The CDR3 sequence is 14 residues long. Deletions cut 4 bases from V and 9 bases from J, with 16 bases between. CDR1 is GTSNPN and CDR2 is SVGIG in the germline V gene (reference sequence).

The CDR3 DNA follows: TGTGCCAGCAGCTTAGCGGGACAGGGGAGGACCGGGGAGCTGTTTTTT. Translated, it gives CASSLAGQGRTGELFF. The chain carries TRBV7-2 and TRBJ2-2; 10 bases fit TRBD1. CDR1 and CDR2 from the germline V gene are SGHTA and FQGNSA. This CDR3 is built from 16 residues. The trim removed 0 bases at V and 5 bases at J, leaving 3 bases unmatched.

The V and J genes are TRBV6-6 and TRBJ2-5; D uncertain. The CDR3 length is 12 residues. Germline-derived CDR1 and CDR2 are MNHNY and SVGAGI (reference sequence). V shed 1 base and J shed 5 bases, with 5 bases lying between them. This chain's CDR3 is CASSYYRETQYF. The CDR3 nucleotides are TGTGCCAGCAGTTACTACCGGGAGACCCAGTACTTC.

The CDR3 coding sequence is TGTGCCAGTAGTCGCCTAGGGGCCTACGAGCAGTACTTC. This codes for CASSRLGAYEQYF. V usage is TRBV19 and J usage is TRBJ2-7, with TRBD1 as a possible D gene (5 bases). V was trimmed by 5 bases and J by 2 bases, leaving 10 bases between them. Looked up from germline, CDR1 is LNHDA and CDR2 is SQIVND (reference sequence). This CDR3 has 13 amino acids.

Of note for this clone: Its ends do not fully match the called genes, so a read error is possible. The chain combines TRBV2 with TRBJ2-7; 10 bases are a match to TRBD1. The CDR3 has 15 residues. The germline gives CDR1 SNHLY, CDR2 FYNNEI. The CDR3 region has the DNA TGTGCCAGCGAGGGAGCGGGACAGGGGTCCTCCGAGCAGTACTTC. It is translated as CASEGAGQGSSEQYF.

The chain recombines TRBV2 with TRBJ1-5, with 7 bases identical to TRBD1. V dropped 6 bases and J dropped 5; count of bases not matched to a gene: 7. Germline lookup yields CDR1 SNHLY and CDR2 FYNNEI. CDR3 length equals 14 residues. The CDR3, as DNA: TGTGCCAGCAGACTCGGACAGGCGGATCAGCCCCAGCATTTT. It translates to CASRLGQADQPQHF. Combining the CDR3 with reference TRBV2 and TRBJ1-5 gives the whole variable domain EPEVTQTPSHQVTQMGQEVILRCVPISNHLYFYWYRQILGQKVEFLVSFYNNEISEKSEIFDDQFSVERPDGSNFTLKIRSTKLEDSAMYFCASRLGQADQPQHFGDGTRLSIL.

With respect to this clone: One end of the junction does not line up with germline, which may come from a read error. The chain couples TRBV7-9 to TRBJ2-7, with TRBD1 as a possible D gene (5 bases). Germline CDR1 is SEHNR and CDR2 is FQNEAQ (reference sequence). The CDR3 has 13 amino acids. DNA for the CDR3: TGTGCCAGCAGCCACGTATCCCCTACAGGACCCACTTTC. Its protein product is CASSHVSPTGPTF.

The CDR3 region is CASSYRGTGELFF. CDR3 sequence (DNA): TGTGCCAGCAGTTACAGGGGGACCGGGGAGCTGTTTTTT. The rearrangement links TRBV11-3 to TRBJ2-2, with TRBD1 matching over 8 bases. Per the germline V gene, CDR1 is SGHNT and CDR2 is YENEEA. The V segment lost 6 bases and the J segment 5 bases; nucleotides outside the gene matches: 2. The CDR3 runs to 13 residues.

A single count supports this clone. The V call is TRBV2, the J call TRBJ1-4, with D unresolved. The CDR3 sequence is 12 residues long. The V end was cut by 6 bases, the J end by 8 bases, with 10 bases between. Germline CDR1 reads SNHLY; CDR2 reads FYNNEI. The CDR3 reads CASSQSREKLFF. Here the CDR3 DNA reads TGTGCCAGCAGCCAGTCTAGGGAAAAACTGTTTTTT.

The CDR3 loop is CATSREQLSGQPQHF. CDR3 bases: TGTGCCACCAGCAGAGAACAGCTTTCAGGTCAGCCCCAGCATTTT. This chain connects TRBV15 to TRBJ1-5; D is undetermined. CDR1 and CDR2 from the germline V gene are LNHNV and YYDKDF (reference sequence). The V and J ends lost 0 bases and 6 bases respectively, with 12 bases between them. CDR3 length: 15 amino acids.

CDR3 residues: CASSLSAYNEQFF. The DNA for the CDR3 is TGTGCCAGCAGTCTGAGTGCCTACAATGAGCAGTTCTTC. The rearrangement links TRBV6-5 to TRBJ2-1; D ambiguous. There are 13 residues in the CDR3. Germline V gene lookup returns CDR1 MNHEY and CDR2 SVGAGI. Trimming took 5 bases from V and 2 from J, leaving 7 bases between them.

The CDR3 spells CATSSGGLNEQFF. The CDR3 DNA reads as TGTGCCACCTCTAGCGGGGGGCTCAATGAGCAGTTCTTC. The chain links TRBV6-5 to TRBJ2-1; 11 bases align to TRBD2. Germline V gives CDR1 MNHEY, CDR2 SVGAGI. The V gene end was trimmed by 10 bases and the J gene end by 6 bases; junction bases not matched to a gene: 5. The length of the CDR3 is 13 residues.

CDR3 loop: CASSPTGSGGQYEQYF. CDR3 in DNA: TGTGCCAGCAGCCCCACGGGTAGCGGGGGACAGTACGAGCAGTACTTC. The chain uses TRBV5-4 and TRBJ2-7, with 9 bases aligning to TRBD2. The CDR3 has 16 residues. Germline V gives CDR1 SGHNT, CDR2 YYREEE (reference sequence). The ends lost 4 bases at V and 4 bases at J; junction bases unmatched: 12. Combining the CDR3 with reference TRBV5-4 and TRBJ2-7 gives the whole variable domain ETGVTQSPTHLIKTRGQQVTLRCSSQSGHNTVSWYQQALGQGPQFIFQYYREEENGRGNFPPRFSGLQFPNYSSELNVNALELDDSALYLCASSPTGSGGQYEQYFGPGTRLTVT.

The chain recombines TRBV14 with TRBJ2-5, with TRBD1 as a possible D gene (6 bases). Germline V lookup: CDR1 SGHDN, CDR2 FVKESK. Trimming cost V 1 base and J 5 bases, with 20 bases left between them. There are 17 residues in the CDR3. The CDR3 nucleotides are TGTGCCAGCAGCCAAGGTTGGGGGCGCGGCCTTCGGGAGACCCAGTACTTC. Its translation is CASSQGWGRGLRETQYF.

V usage is TRBV20-1 and J usage is TRBJ2-3; D is ambiguous. V lost 6 bases to trimming and J lost 4 bases, with 8 bases between them. The CDR3 loop spans 11 amino acids. CDR1 is DFQATT and CDR2 is SNEGSKA in the germline V gene (reference sequence). For the CDR3, the DNA is TGCAGTGCAGCCCAATCAGATACGCAGTATTTT. Residues: CSAAQSDTQYF.

The gene calls are TRBV9 and TRBJ2-3; tentatively, D is TRBD2 (6 bases). The CDR3 totals 15 residues. V was trimmed by 0 bases and J by 2 bases, leaving 10 bases between them. CDR1 and CDR2 from the germline V gene are SGDLS and YYNGEE. The CDR3 bases are TGTGCCAGCAGCGTAGAGGCTAGCGTCACAGATACGCAGTATTTT. Translating gives CASSVEASVTDTQYF.

The V gene is TRBV4-2, the J gene TRBJ2-7, with 7 nucleotides matching TRBD2. CDR1 is LGHNA and CDR2 is YNFKEQ in the germline V gene. The CDR3 extends over 16 amino acids. The J segment lost 7 bases and the V segment lost 0 bases, leaving 12 bases of the junction unmatched. The chain's CDR3 is CASSQDGTNFLREQYF. The CDR3 DNA follows: TGTGCCAGCAGCCAAGACGGGACTAACTTTCTACGGGAGCAGTACTTC.

A note on this clone: The sample carries other DNA sequences with the same CDR3. The gene calls are TRBV7-2 and TRBJ2-1; 7 bases map to TRBD2. The germline V gene has CDR1 SGHTA and CDR2 FQGNSA. The CDR3 extends over 11 amino acids. Trimming at V came to 3 bases and at J to 10 bases, leaving 0 bases not matched to a gene. The CDR3 is CASSLGGEQFF. The CDR3 DNA follows: TGTGCCAGCAGCTTGGGAGGGGAGCAGTTCTTC.

The V gene is TRBV7-2, the J gene TRBJ2-5, with a tentative D call TRBD2 (6 bases). Germline CDR1 SGHTA, CDR2 FQGNSA. V dropped 4 bases and J dropped 4 bases, with 13 bases sitting between them. The CDR3 loop spans 14 amino acids. CDR3 coding DNA: TGTGCCAGCAGCTCGGGACTGGAAAGAGAGACCCAGTACTTC. It yields the protein CASSSGLERETQYF.